A selection of T cell receptor beta chains follows, all from one sample in a study of control samples from healthy donors and cancer patients. Clones were read by immunoSEQ multiplex PCR, and TCRdb kept only the in-frame ones, dropping some. The sample records more than 150,000 clones, 85% to 95% being singletons. Specimen: blood. Source of these receptors: a man in his late teens or twenties in good health. Both conserved end residues are part of each CDR3. Each record gives: CDR3 DNA, CDR3 protein, clone size, V gene, D gene, J gene. A D gene is named only where the DNA matches it firmly. Only part of the rows carry a size: once, few, many, or a class if the clone is expanded.

cdr3_nt: TGTGCCAGCAGCCAATCGAGGTGGACAGGGGCAGGAGGAAATGAAAAACTGTTTTTT
cdr3_aa: CASSQSRWTGAGGNEKLFF
clone_size: once
v_call: TRBV14
d_call: TRBD1
j_call: TRBJ1-4

cdr3_nt: TGTGCCAGCTCACCAGGGACAGCCGCAACTAATGAAAAACTGTTTTTT
cdr3_aa: CASSPGTAATNEKLFF
clone_size: once
v_call: TRBV18
d_call: TRBD1
j_call: TRBJ1-4

cdr3_nt: TGTGCCAGCAGCTTAAGTGGCATTCGCGAGCAGTACTTC
cdr3_aa: CASSLSGIREQYF
clone_size: -
v_call: TRBV7-9
d_call: -
j_call: TRBJ2-7

cdr3_nt: TGTGCCAGCAGCTTGGGGGACTACAGTGCCCTTTGGACTGAAGCTTTCTTT
cdr3_aa: CASSLGDYSALWTEAFF
clone_size: -
v_call: TRBV5-6
d_call: -
j_call: TRBJ1-1

cdr3_nt: TGTGCCAGCAAGGGGCGTGCCGGGACAGATAGCAATCAGCCCCAGCATTTT
cdr3_aa: CASKGRAGTDSNQPQHF
clone_size: -
v_call: TRBV2
d_call: TRBD1
j_call: TRBJ1-5

cdr3_nt: TGTGCTAGTGGTTTGGTAAACCCTGTGGACTCGGGACAGGGGGCGAGAGAGCAGTACTTC
cdr3_aa: CASGLVNPVDSGQGAREQYF
clone_size: once
v_call: TRBV12-5
d_call: TRBD1
j_call: TRBJ2-7

cdr3_nt: TGTGCCAGCAGCCCCCGGGACACCAATGAAAAACTGTTTTTT
cdr3_aa: CASSPRDTNEKLFF
clone_size: -
v_call: TRBV7-8
d_call: -
j_call: TRBJ1-4

cdr3_nt: TGTGCCTGGAGGGACGACAGTTACGAGCAGTACTTC
cdr3_aa: CAWRDDSYEQYF
clone_size: -
v_call: TRBV30
d_call: -
j_call: TRBJ2-7

cdr3_nt: TGTGCCAGCTCACCTCCTATAAACAGGATGTTGAACTATGGCTACACCTTC
cdr3_aa: CASSPPINRMLNYGYTF
clone_size: -
v_call: TRBV18
d_call: -
j_call: TRBJ1-2

cdr3_nt: TGTGCCAGCAGTTTAGCGGGGGACCTCTCCTACGAGCAGTACTTC
cdr3_aa: CASSLAGDLSYEQYF
clone_size: -
v_call: TRBV11-2
d_call: TRBD2
j_call: TRBJ2-7

cdr3_nt: TGCAGTGCTTCTCCCGGGCCTGGCTACACCTTC
cdr3_aa: CSASPGPGYTF
clone_size: many
v_call: TRBV20-1
d_call: -
j_call: TRBJ1-2

cdr3_nt: TGTGCCAGCAGTCCCCTCCGAGGGGGTCCCACAGATACGCAGTATTTT
cdr3_aa: CASSPLRGGPTDTQYF
clone_size: -
v_call: TRBV27
d_call: -
j_call: TRBJ2-3

cdr3_nt: TGTGCCAGCAGCGGAGACGGCCGTGCCGGCTACACCTTC
cdr3_aa: CASSGDGRAGYTF
clone_size: -
v_call: TRBV9
d_call: -
j_call: TRBJ1-2

cdr3_nt: TGTGCCAGCAGTTTAGCGGGGGGGCCGGGCGGGGAGCTGTTTTTT
cdr3_aa: CASSLAGGPGGELFF
clone_size: -
v_call: TRBV28
d_call: TRBD2
j_call: TRBJ2-2

cdr3_nt: TGTGCCAGCAGCTCGTTGGGCATCTCTGGGGCCAACGTCCTGACTTTC
cdr3_aa: CASSSLGISGANVLTF
clone_size: -
v_call: TRBV7-8
d_call: -
j_call: TRBJ2-6

cdr3_nt: TGTGCCAGCAGTCTGGGACAGGGAGACGGTGGCTACACCTTC
cdr3_aa: CASSLGQGDGGYTF
clone_size: -
v_call: TRBV6-4
d_call: TRBD1
j_call: TRBJ1-2

cdr3_nt: TGTGCCAGCAGCGTTGGGGGACCCGGGGAGCTGTTTTTT
cdr3_aa: CASSVGGPGELFF
clone_size: -
v_call: TRBV5-5
d_call: -
j_call: TRBJ2-2

cdr3_nt: TGTGCCAGCAGTCCACACCTGCAGAGCTCTGGAAACACCATATATTTT
cdr3_aa: CASSPHLQSSGNTIYF
clone_size: -
v_call: TRBV28
d_call: -
j_call: TRBJ1-3

cdr3_nt: TGTGCCAGCAGCTTTTCGGGTAATGAGCAGTTCTTC
cdr3_aa: CASSFSGNEQFF
clone_size: -
v_call: TRBV7-3
d_call: -
j_call: TRBJ2-1

cdr3_nt: TGCGCCAGTTTAATGACTAGCGGGGCTAGCACAGATACGCAGTATTTT
cdr3_aa: CASLMTSGASTDTQYF
clone_size: -
v_call: TRBV5-1
d_call: TRBD2
j_call: TRBJ2-3

cdr3_nt: TGCAGTGCTAGTGACAGGGGGTCCACAGATACGCAGTATTTT
cdr3_aa: CSASDRGSTDTQYF
clone_size: -
v_call: TRBV20-1
d_call: TRBD1
j_call: TRBJ2-3

cdr3_nt: TGTGCCAGCAGTGAATCGGCGTGGAGTGTGACCGGGGAGCTGTTTTTT
cdr3_aa: CASSESAWSVTGELFF
clone_size: once
v_call: TRBV6-1
d_call: -
j_call: TRBJ2-2